This is a list of T cell receptor beta chains from one sample in a study of cytomegalovirus exposure and HLA in healthy donors. The table came from immunoSEQ multiplex PCR; TCRdb's copy has only in-frame clones and leaves some out. This sample's table reports 220,000 or so clones. Sequenced material: PBMCs. The receptor set was obtained from a girl aged 2 to 9 in good health and CMV-seropositive. The CDR3 runs from the conserved cysteine through the conserved F or W. The D gene is left open where the match is weak.

d_gene	v_gene	len	j_gene	CDR3nt	CDR3aa
.	TRBV6-1	15	TRBJ2-2	TGTGCCAGCAGTGACAGGGGGGAGAACACCGGGGAGCTGTTTTTT	CASSDRGENTGELFF
.	TRBV20-1	10	TRBJ1-4	TGCAGTGCCAGGGGTGAAAAACTGTTTTTT	CSARGEKLFF
.	TRBV19	16	TRBJ2-7	TGTGCCAGTAGTATGGCACACAGGGTGACGGGTTACGAGCAGTACTTC	CASSMAHRVTGYEQYF
.	TRBV28	14	TRBJ2-2	TGTGCCAGCACCTCCGGGACATTCACCGGGGAGCTGTTTTTT	CASTSGTFTGELFF
TRBD2	TRBV5-1	17	TRBJ2-1	TGCGCCAGCAGCTCCAACCACGGCGCTAGCGGGAGAAATGAGCGGTTCTTC	CASSSNHGASGRNERFF
TRBD1	TRBV5-4	15	TRBJ2-7	TGTGCCAGCAGCAGAGAACCGGGACAGGGCGCCGAGCAGTACTTC	CASSREPGQGAEQYF
.	TRBV5-1	15	TRBJ2-5	TGCGCCAGCAGCGAACTAGGCACGTACCAAGAGACCCAGTACTTC	CASSELGTYQETQYF
.	TRBV4-2	15	TRBJ2-6	TGTGCCAGCAGCCAAGAGCGGGCTGGGGCCAACGTCCTGACTTTC	CASSQERAGANVLTF
.	TRBV28	12	TRBJ2-1	TGTGCCAGCATCACTCCCTCCAATGAGCAGTTCTTC	CASITPSNEQFF
TRBD1	TRBV5-1	15	TRBJ1-4	TGCGCCAGCAGCTTGGTTCTGGACAGGGGGGAAAAACTGTTTTTC	CASSLVLDRGEKLFF
TRBD1	TRBV7-9	16	TRBJ2-2	TGTGCCAGCAGCTTCCAGGGGGCGAGTCTTACCGGGGAGCTGTTTTTT	CASSFQGASLTGELFF
TRBD1	TRBV2	14	TRBJ1-5	TGTGCCAGCACTGGGACAGGGGAGAATCAGCCCCAGCATTTT	CASTGTGENQPQHF
.	TRBV19	14	TRBJ1-4	TGTGCCAGTAGTATAGATATAGACCCGGGGAAACTGTTTTTT	CASSIDIDPGKLFF
.	TRBV28	12	TRBJ2-5	TGTGCCAGCAGCCTACCCCGGGAGACCCAGTACTTC	CASSLPRETQYF
TRBD1	TRBV6-1	15	TRBJ1-1	TGTGCCAGCAGTGCCCTGACAGGGGGCTACACTGAAGCTTTCTTT	CASSALTGGYTEAFF
TRBD1	TRBV28	15	TRBJ1-2	TGTGCCAGCAGTTTCGTGGACAGGGGTGTCTATGGCTACACCTTC	CASSFVDRGVYGYTF
TRBD1	TRBV10-2	14	TRBJ2-5	TGCGCCAGCAGTGCCCTGACAGGGGAAGAGACCCAGTACTTC	CASSALTGEETQYF
.	TRBV11-3	16	TRBJ2-7	TGTGCCAGCAGCTTGAGCGGGCCGACAGGGTTTGACGAGCAGTACTTC	CASSLSGPTGFDEQYF
.	TRBV5-4	13	TRBJ2-3	TGTGCCATCCCGGGAGTCCCCACAGATACGCAGTATTTT	CAIPGVPTDTQYF
TRBD2	TRBV14	19	TRBJ2-3	TGTGCCAGCAGCCAAGAAGGAATAGTAGCGGGAGGGGTCACAGATACGCAGTATTTT	CASSQEGIVAGGVTDTQYF
TRBD2	TRBV27	18	TRBJ2-7	TGTGCCAGCAGTTTATCGGCCGGGGATGGGATAGCGGGGCACGAGCAGTACTTC	CASSLSAGDGIAGHEQYF
TRBD1	TRBV19	17	TRBJ2-3	TGTGCCAGTAGAATGGGGTGGACAGGGCCCCGCACAGATACGCAGTATTTT	CASRMGWTGPRTDTQYF
TRBD2	TRBV27	13	TRBJ2-7	TGTGCCAGCAGTTTATCAGTGGGACTAGAGCAGTACTTC	CASSLSVGLEQYF
.	TRBV5-1	13	TRBJ2-7	TGCGCCAGCAGCTTTGACAGCTCCTACGAGCAGTACTTC	CASSFDSSYEQYF
TRBD2	TRBV25-1	14	TRBJ2-5	TGTGCCAGCGCGGTAGCGGGGGTTCAAGAGACCCAGTACTTC	CASAVAGVQETQYF
TRBD1	TRBV10-1	15	TRBJ2-2	TGCGCCAGCAGCACCGGGACAGAGAACACCGGGGAGCTGTTTTTT	CASSTGTENTGELFF
.	TRBV5-1	14	TRBJ1-1	TGCGCCAGCAGCCGATTAGGACAGAGCACTGAAGCTTTCTTT	CASSRLGQSTEAFF
.	TRBV2	14	TRBJ1-5	TGTGCCAGCAGCGAGGACTATAGCAATCAGCCCCAGCATTTT	CASSEDYSNQPQHF
TRBD1	TRBV28	15	TRBJ1-3	TGTGCCAGCACCCTGACAGGGATGAGGGGAAACACCATATATTTT	CASTLTGMRGNTIYF
TRBD1	TRBV10-2	14	TRBJ1-1	TGCGCCAGCAGGTATACAGGGGGGAGCACTGAAGCTTTCTTT	CASRYTGGSTEAFF
TRBD1	TRBV19	12	TRBJ2-1	TGTGCCAGTAGTGGGACAGGGTCTTTAGTACTCTTC	CASSGTGSLVLF
TRBD2	TRBV7-9	14	TRBJ2-7	TGTGCCAGCAGCTTAGCAGCGGGAGCTTTCGAGCAGTACTTC	CASSLAAGAFEQYF
TRBD1	TRBV27	15	TRBJ2-2	TGTGCCAGCAGCCAAGACAGGGGAAACACCGGGGAGCTGTTTTTT	CASSQDRGNTGELFF
TRBD1	TRBV2	14	TRBJ1-2	TGTGCTTTCTCCGGAGAGGGGGCTATAAAGGGCTACACCTTC	CAFSGEGAIKGYTF
TRBD2	TRBV13	16	TRBJ2-5	TGTGCCAGCAGCTTACTAGCGGGAGGTCTCCAAGAGACCCAGTACTTC	CASSLLAGGLQETQYF
TRBD1	TRBV7-2	14	TRBJ1-2	TGTGCCAGCAGCGCACGGGACAGCCGAAATGGCTACACCTTC	CASSARDSRNGYTF
.	TRBV18	15	TRBJ1-1	TGTGCCAGCTCCCGAGCACGGGACATTGCTACTGAAGCTTTCTTT	CASSRARDIATEAFF
TRBD2	TRBV6-1	15	TRBJ2-3	TGTGCCAGCAGTGAAGCGCGGGAGAGGACAGATACGCAGTATTTT	CASSEARERTDTQYF
.	TRBV5-8	13	TRBJ1-1	TGTGCCAGCAGCTTGAGGGGGGGCACTGAAGCTTTCTTT	CASSLRGGTEAFF
TRBD2	TRBV19	15	TRBJ2-4	TGTGCCAGTAGCCCACTAGCGGGAGCCAAAAACATTCAGTACTTC	CASSPLAGAKNIQYF
.	TRBV27	13	TRBJ2-7	TGTGCCAGTCCCAGGACTTCAAACTACGAGCAGTACTTC	CASPRTSNYEQYF
TRBD2	TRBV9	16	TRBJ2-1	TGTGCCAGCAGCGTAGTAGGGACTAGCGGCTACAATGAGCAGTTCTTC	CASSVVGTSGYNEQFF